These 11 T cell receptor beta chains were all obtained from the same sample, sequenced in a study of OX40 agonist ivuxolimab in advanced cancers. Repertoires were generated with immunoSEQ multiplex PCR, while TCRdb's copy carries only in-frame clones and drops some. This table holds 60,000 to 70,000 clones, roughly 82% found once. The sample consisted of CD4+ or CD8+ T cells sorted from blood, taken in a trial of the OX40 agonist ivuxolimab. Every receptor here comes from an adult with an advanced solid tumor such as melanoma, head and neck, liver or kidney cancer.

J is TRBJ1-3 and V is TRBV7-9; D gene uncertain. CDR3 length: 16 residues. CDR1 is SEHNR, CDR2 FQNEAQ, per germline (reference sequence). Between the trimmed V and J ends, which lost 5 bases and 2 bases, there was a span of 16 bases. The CDR3 is CASSLSFGGTGNTIYF. The DNA for the CDR3 is TGTGCCAGCAGCCTTAGTTTCGGAGGTACTGGAAACACCATATATTTT.

The rearrangement links TRBV18 to TRBJ1-1; D gene unclear. Germline CDR1 reads KGHSH; CDR2 reads LQKENI. There are 12 residues in the CDR3. Trimming removed 0 bases at V and 10 bases at J, with 9 bases between. CDR3 DNA: TGTGCCAGCTCACCACCTAAGAAATCAGCTTTCTTT. Its protein is CASSPPKKSAFF.

This chain uses TRBV10-3 with TRBJ2-7, with 7 bases identical to TRBD1. This CDR3 spans 13 amino acids. V lost 10 bases to trimming and J lost 1 base; unmatched junction nucleotides: 7. Germline loops: CDR1 ENHRY, CDR2 SYGVKD. The CDR3 nucleotides are TGTGCCACTGGGACAGCCCCTTCCTACGAGCAGTACTTC. Protein product: CATGTAPSYEQYF.

The gene calls are TRBV2 and TRBJ2-5; 7 bases line up with TRBD2. V lost 2 bases, J lost 3 bases, and 6 bases stayed unmatched. The CDR3 runs to 15 residues. From germline, CDR1 is SNHLY and CDR2 FYNNEI. CDR3 DNA: TGTGCCAGCAGTGAATCCCCTAGCGGAAAAGAGACCCAGTACTTC. Translation gives CASSESPSGKETQYF.

The rearrangement uses TRBV28 and TRBJ1-1; D perhaps matches TRBD1 (6 bases). The V and J ends lost 5 bases and 8 bases respectively, with 12 bases between them. CDR1 is MDHEN, CDR2 SYDVKM, per germline. The CDR3 length is 12 residues. The CDR3: CASSQGGKEAFF. The CDR3 DNA follows: TGTGCCAGCAGTCAAGGGGGAAAGGAAGCTTTCTTT.

The V and J genes are TRBV28 and TRBJ1-6; D is unclear. Trimming stripped 4 bases from V and 14 bases from J, with 15 bases between. Germline V gives CDR1 MDHEN, CDR2 SYDVKM. The CDR3 contains 13 residues. The CDR3 here is CASSSGREFTLHF. The CDR3 bases are TGTGCCAGCAGTTCCGGACGGGAATTCACCCTCCACTTT.

This clone was picked up one time. The chain combines TRBV12-1 with TRBJ2-2; the table's D call of TRBD1 was not tested on the DNA. TRBV12-1 is recorded as a pseudogene. The CDR3 loop spans 18 amino acids. The CDR3 nucleotides read TGTGCCAGCAGCTTTTTCCGGACAGGATATTCGAACACCGGGGAGCTGTTTTTT. This translates into CASSFFRTGYSNTGELFF.

The rearrangement uses TRBV15 and TRBJ2-1, with D possibly matching TRBD1 (6 bases). The V end lost 4 bases, the J end lost 6 bases, and 16 bases lay between the germline ends. The CDR3 has 15 residues. The germline V gene has CDR1 LNHNV and CDR2 YYDKDF (reference sequence). Written as DNA, the CDR3 is TGTGCCACCAGCAAGACAGGCACTTCGCTCAATGAGCAGTTCTTC. Translating gives CATSKTGTSLNEQFF.

This chain uses TRBV15 with TRBJ2-2, with TRBD1 matching 9 bases. CDR3 length: 15 residues. Germline CDR1 reads LNHNV; CDR2 reads YYDKDF (reference sequence). V lost 4 bases to trimming and J lost 8 bases; unmatched junction nucleotides: 8. CDR3 DNA: TGTGCCACCAGCACTGGGGACAGGGAAGTAGGGGAGCTGTTTTTT. It encodes CATSTGDREVGELFF.

The chain employs TRBV6-1 and TRBJ2-7, with D possibly being TRBD2 (5 bases). The CDR3 runs 15 residues. Trimming shortened V by 0 bases and J by 7 bases, and 16 bases separated the two germline ends. Germline CDR1 is MNHNS and CDR2 is SASEGT. CDR3 residues: CASSEAREQIREQYF. For the CDR3, the DNA is TGTGCCAGCAGTGAAGCACGGGAACAGATCCGGGAGCAGTACTTC.

The chain employs TRBV9 and TRBJ2-7; 8 bases are a match to TRBD1. V trimming: 0 bases; J trimming: 2 bases; junction bases outside the gene matches: 4. CDR1 is SGDLS, CDR2 YYNGEE, per germline. CDR3 length: 15 residues. DNA for the CDR3: TGTGCCAGCAGCGTAGAAGGACAGGGAGCCTACGAGCAGTACTTC. Translated: CASSVEGQGAYEQYF.